The present TCR beta chain was sequenced within a study of T cell responses to AZD1222 COVID-19 vaccine. Study results and limitations: Reports indicate that nearly half of spike-specific TCRs are directed at unmutated variant regions. Spike-specific TCR breadth rose after two AZD1222 doses, and depth rose as well.

About this clone: Antigen unknown.

The germline CDR1 and CDR2 sequences are LNHDA and SQIVND (reference sequence). This CDR3 is 14 amino acids long. Trimming pared 5 bases from V and 1 base from J, leaving 9 bases between. Using immunoSEQ multiplex PCR, the repertoire was profiled, and TCRdb retains in-frame clones only, with some absent. The table includes 30,000 to 50,000 clones, 88% detected once. This receptor was identified in an adult who received the MenACWY meningococcal vaccine as a control. Sample: peripheral blood, taken 28 days after the second dose of the MenACWY control vaccine. The J gene is TRBJ2-1, the V gene TRBV19; no clear D. The CDR3 sequence: CASSFRRSYNEQFF. CDR3 coding DNA: TGTGCCAGTAGTTTCCGGAGATCCTACAATGAGCAGTTCTTC.